What follows are 22 T cell receptor beta chains derived from one specimen sequenced in a study of OX40 agonist ivuxolimab in advanced cancers. Receptor amplification or capture employed the immunoSEQ multiplex PCR assay. TCRdb carries this immuneACCESS record with in-frame sequences only. Its versions omit some clonotypes, under half of them owing to an unresolved V gene in the studies checked, with the rest unexplained. The sample data list 77,000 or so clones, and under 80% of these were observed just once. Around 5% of the sample is in the top ten clones. The sample in question was CD4+ or CD8+ T cells sorted from blood, obtained in a trial of the OX40 agonist ivuxolimab. The receptors were sampled from an adult with an advanced solid tumor such as melanoma, head and neck, liver or kidney cancer.

The chain employs TRBV29-1 and TRBJ1-1, with 10 bases identical to TRBD1. This CDR3 is built from 13 residues. V was clipped by 5 bases and J by 4 bases; unmatched bases: 4. Germline V gives CDR1 SQVTM, CDR2 ANQGSEA. Written as DNA, the CDR3 is TGCAGCGTTTTGGGACAGGGGAGCACTGAAGCTTTCTTT. Residues: CSVLGQGSTEAFF. Full variable domain (remainder filled in from reference TRBV29-1 and TRBJ1-1): SAVISQKPSRDICQRGTSLTIQCQVDSQVTMMFWYRQQPGQSLTLIATANQGSEATYESGFVIDKFPISRPNLTFSTLTVSNMSPEDSSIYLCSVLGQGSTEAFFGQGTRLTVV.

This chain links TRBV27 with TRBJ2-4; maybe TRBD2 (6 bases). V was clipped by 4 bases and J by 0 bases, with 16 bases between them. The CDR3 has 17 residues. Per the germline V gene, CDR1 is MNHEY and CDR2 is SMNVEV (reference sequence). The CDR3 protein is CASSSMGGTLAKNIQYF. In DNA form, the CDR3 reads TGTGCCAGCAGTTCGATGGGGGGAACACTAGCCAAAAACATTCAGTACTTC.

Remarks on this clone: Relative to the germline gene, one junction end is altered; a read error may explain this. J is TRBJ1-2 and V is TRBV29-1, with a possible D match to TRBD1 (5 bases). Germline lookup yields CDR1 SQVTM and CDR2 ANQGSEA. This CDR3 spans 13 amino acids. For the CDR3, the DNA is TGCAGCGTTGGAAAGACCCCGGACAAGGCGTTCTCCTTC. Its protein is CSVGKTPDKAFSF.

V is TRBV23-1 and J is TRBJ1-5; possible D gene TRBD1, 6 bases. TRBV23-1 falls under the ORF class, with uncertain function. This CDR3 is built from 16 residues. The germline V and J ends were trimmed by 6 bases and 0 bases, with 15 bases remaining between them. CDR3 bases: TGCGCCAGCAGACTAAAGGGGGTCTATAGCAATCAGCCCCAGCATTTT. This translates into CASRLKGVYSNQPQHF.

This clone was counted once. V gene TRBV4-3 combines with J gene TRBJ2-7; 10 bases are shared with TRBD1. The V and J ends lost 3 bases and 3 bases, in that order; junction bases with no gene match: 14. The CDR3 covers 18 residues. Germline CDR1 is LGHNA and CDR2 is YSLEER. CDR3 protein: CASSQSRYVGTGVYEQYF. The DNA of the CDR3 is TGCGCCAGCAGCCAGTCCCGGTATGTAGGGACAGGGGTCTACGAGCAGTACTTC.

This chain connects TRBV2 to TRBJ1-2; tentatively, D is TRBD1 (6 bases). Trimming took off 6 bases at V and 5 bases at J, with 16 bases between the two ends. The CDR3 has 14 amino acids. In germline, CDR1 is SNHLY, CDR2 FYNNEI. The CDR3 is CASRPGHFRYGYTF. Written as DNA, the CDR3 is TGTGCCAGCAGGCCGGGACACTTTCGTTATGGCTACACCTTC.

This chain connects TRBV7-2 to TRBJ2-1, with 11 bases lining up with TRBD1. This CDR3 has 14 amino acids. Germline CDR1 is SGHTA and CDR2 is FQGNSA. The trim removed 5 bases at V and 9 bases at J, leaving 6 bases unmatched. CDR3 amino acids: CASSQGQGAREQFF. CDR3 in DNA: TGTGCCAGCAGCCAAGGACAGGGGGCTCGTGAGCAGTTCTTC.

V is TRBV5-5 and J is TRBJ1-4; tentatively, D is TRBD1 (5 bases). V dropped 0 bases and J dropped 1 base, with 7 bases sitting between them. Germline V CDR1 and CDR2: SGHKS, YYEKEE (reference sequence). This CDR3 is built from 15 residues. The CDR3 is CASSLVGLTNEKLFF. The DNA of the CDR3 is TGTGCCAGCAGCTTGGTGGGGCTAACTAATGAAAAACTGTTTTTT.

The rearrangement uses TRBV9 and TRBJ2-7; D perhaps matches TRBD2 (6 bases). The ends were cut back, 2 bases at V and 6 bases at J, with 18 bases in the middle. The CDR3 has 15 amino acids. Germline CDR1 reads SGDLS; CDR2 reads YYNGEE. CDR3 loop: CASSVGGTARVEQYF. The CDR3 DNA sequence: TGTGCCAGCAGCGTGGGAGGCACGGCTCGGGTCGAGCAGTACTTC.

The gene calls are TRBV27 and TRBJ2-2, with TRBD1 identical over 8 bases. The J segment lost 2 bases and the V segment lost 3 bases, leaving 8 bases of the junction unmatched. The length of the CDR3 is 17 residues. CDR1 is MNHEY and CDR2 is SMNVEV in the germline V gene (reference sequence). Here the CDR3 DNA reads TGTGCCAGCAGTTTCTTAACAGGGGGTCGAAACACCGGGGAGCTGTTTTTT. Residues: CASSFLTGGRNTGELFF.

CDR3 residues: CASNRGGGDAYEQYF. DNA for the CDR3: TGTGCCAGCAACCGCGGGGGTGGGGACGCCTACGAGCAGTACTTC. The chain carries TRBV21-1 and TRBJ2-7; TRBD2 was called by the table and not checked on the DNA. TRBV21-1 counts as a pseudogene. This CDR3 has 15 residues.

The rearrangement links TRBV28 to TRBJ1-5, with 10 positions matching TRBD1. CDR1 MDHEN and CDR2 SYDVKM come from the germline V gene. J gave up 7 bases and V 6 bases, and 9 bases lay outside the gene matches. This CDR3 region has 15 residues. This CDR3 reads CASRPSDRGRQPQHF. CDR3 DNA sequence: TGTGCCAGCAGGCCCTCGGACAGGGGGAGACAGCCCCAGCATTTT. The variable domain in full, with the rest retrieved from reference TRBV28 and TRBJ1-5, is DVKVTQSSRYLVKRTGEKVFLECVQDMDHENMFWYRQDPGLGLRLIYFSYDVKMKEKGDIPEGYSVSREKKERFSLILESASTNQTSMYLCASRPSDRGRQPQHFGDGTRLSIL.

V usage is TRBV14 and J usage is TRBJ1-6; D unresolved. In germline, CDR1 is SGHDN, CDR2 FVKESK. V gave up 2 bases and J gave up 8 bases, with 7 bases separating them. The CDR3 extends over 13 amino acids. The CDR3 region is CASSQFGDSPLHF. The CDR3 DNA is TGTGCCAGCAGCCAATTCGGTGATTCACCCCTCCACTTT.

CDR3 nucleotides: TGCGCCAGCAGCTTGGTACTAGCGGAGAACACCGGGGAGCTGTTTTTT. Translated, it gives CASSLVLAENTGELFF. The V gene is TRBV5-1, the J gene TRBJ2-2, with TRBD2 matching over 8 bases. This CDR3 contains 16 residues. The junction had 2 bases not matched to a gene; V was cut back by 0 bases and J by 1 base. Germline V CDR1 and CDR2: SGHRS, YFSETQ.

DNA of the CDR3: TGTGCCAGCAGCGTAGCGCCTACGGGGGGACAGGCGGGGAAACTGTTTTTT. Its protein product is CASSVAPTGGQAGKLFF. The rearrangement joins TRBV9 to TRBJ1-4; 8 bases fit TRBD1. CDR1 SGDLS and CDR2 YYNGEE come from the germline V gene. Trimming removed 0 bases from V and 11 bases from J; junction bases left unmatched: 15. CDR3 length equals 17 residues.

V usage is TRBV7-2 and J usage is TRBJ1-1; 8 bases are a match to TRBD1. This CDR3 region has 15 residues. Germline V gene sequence: CDR1 SGHTA, CDR2 FQGNSA. The trim removed 5 bases at V and 1 base at J, leaving 6 bases unmatched. The CDR3 nucleotides read TGTGCCAGCAGCCCTAGGACAGGGTCGAACACTGAAGCTTTCTTT. Protein product: CASSPRTGSNTEAFF.

V and J are TRBV6-6 and TRBJ1-2, with D unclear. Germline V gene data show CDR1 as MNHNY and CDR2 as SVGAGI (reference sequence). Trimming left V 5 bases short and J 0 bases short, with 7 bases between. This CDR3 spans 13 amino acids. The chain's CDR3 is CASSVGANYGYTF. CDR3 in DNA: TGTGCCAGCAGTGTCGGAGCTAACTATGGCTACACCTTC.

The CDR3 sequence is CASSLVTSVETQYF. Written as DNA, the CDR3 is TGCGCCAGCAGCTTGGTGACTAGCGTTGAGACCCAGTACTTC. This chain links TRBV5-1 with TRBJ2-5; 8 nucleotides match TRBD2. Germline CDR1 is SGHRS and CDR2 is YFSETQ. This CDR3 is built from 14 residues. V shed 0 bases and J 5 bases; nucleotides not matched to a gene: 3.

The V call is TRBV6-6, the J call TRBJ2-2; perhaps D is TRBD1 or TRBD2 (6 bases each). Germline V gene lookup returns CDR1 MNHNY and CDR2 SVGAGI (reference sequence). This CDR3 spans 16 amino acids. Trimming pared 5 bases from V and 5 bases from J, leaving 18 bases between. CDR3 sequence reads: CASSPPGKGGTGELFF. The CDR3 DNA is TGTGCCAGCAGTCCCCCGGGAAAAGGGGGGACCGGGGAGCTGTTTTTT.

This clone came up a few times. The chain carries TRBV28 and TRBJ2-7; 12 nucleotides match TRBD1. This CDR3 region has 17 residues. Trimming removed 2 bases from V and 3 bases from J; junction bases left unmatched: 8. The germline CDR1 and CDR2 sequences are MDHEN and SYDVKM. CDR3 sequence: CASSLVFGTGGYYEQYF. CDR3 DNA: TGTGCCAGCAGTTTAGTTTTCGGGACAGGGGGCTACTACGAGCAGTACTTC.

The CDR3 DNA reads as TGCGCCAGCAGCCAAGAACCCCCGACTAGCGGGAGTAGACGAGATACGCAGTATTTT. It is translated as CASSQEPPTSGSRRDTQYF. V gene TRBV4-1 combines with J gene TRBJ2-3, with TRBD2 matching over 12 bases. With V trimmed by 0 bases and J by 5 bases, 12 bases remained unmatched. Germline V gene sequence: CDR1 MGHRA, CDR2 YSYEKL. This CDR3 comprises 19 residues.

The chain combines TRBV18 with TRBJ1-1; D is ambiguous. The CDR3 runs 14 residues. V was shortened by 1 base and J by 1 base, with 7 bases between the two germline ends. CDR1 and CDR2 from the germline V gene are KGHSH and LQKENI. CDR3 sequence reads: CASSPRRTNTEAFF. As DNA, the CDR3 is TGTGCCAGCTCACCACGGAGGACGAACACTGAAGCTTTCTTT.